The present TCR beta chain was sequenced within a study of beta chain features in type 1 diabetes. Across the whole study: Researchers looked at approximately 110,000,000 sorted cells across all samples. Whole-study results and caveats: Significant though moderate, a shortening of TCRB CDR3s appeared in all four CD4+ subsets of Type 1 diabetes patients. More deletions and fewer insertions at VDJ junctions were seen in type 1 diabetes patients.

CD4+ naive, central memory, regulatory and stem cell-like memory subsets were isolated by sorting on CD45RO/CCR7/CD25/CD127/CD95/CD27. As concerns this clone: The antigen is not known.

The study reverse transcribed the entire isolated RNA, so it sequenced expressed TCRB transcripts. Deep immunoSEQ sequencing covered naive, central memory and regulatory T cell samples. Sequencing was performed with immunoSEQ multiplex PCR; in TCRdb, only in-frame clones are kept and a portion is missing. The table shows about 340,000 clones, with roughly 12% occurring only once. V trimming: 4 bases; J trimming: 9 bases; junction bases outside the gene matches: 5. The CDR3 loop spans 13 amino acids. Germline V gene data show CDR1 as SNHLY and CDR2 as FYNNEI. The rearrangement links TRBV2 to TRBJ2-1, with 8 bases identical to TRBD2. The sequencing sample was made of naive CD4+ T cells from blood. The source of this sequence is a young woman with type 1 diabetes. The CDR3 region has the DNA TGTGCCAGCAGTGGACTAGCGAGGGGTGAGCAGTTCTTC. Translating gives CASSGLARGEQFF.